This record looks at one TCR beta chain sequence and its context. Its antigen is not yet known. There are no base qualities to consult, and no much larger clone falls within one base. This sample was included in a study of T cells in localized non-small cell lung cancer (dated by TCRdb to between 2020 and 2021). Background for the entire study: The study examined T cell repertoires in approximately 240 patients with early-stage NSCLC and compared tumors with uninvolved tumor-adjacent lungs. All 240 or so NSCLC patients in the cohort were treatment-naive and had localized lung tumors that were resected. The mean age of the NSCLC patients was just over 65 years, with 120 to 150 men and 100 to 110 women.

Including the terminal cysteine and phenylalanine, the CDR3 comprises 15 residues. Only the CDR3 part of the read is kept: 45 bases, read in frame from the first base. CDR1 and CDR2 (MNHNS, SASEGT) derive from the germline V gene. After removal of 3 bases from V and 4 bases from J, the junction retains 7 bases not matched to a gene. At diagnosis, tumor, uninvolved tumor-adjacent lung and peripheral blood were collected and then preserved as a mix of FFPE and fresh-frozen material. For TCR repertoire profiling, the blood samples were analyzed as peripheral blood mononuclear cells. Study-level results and caveats: Higher T cell density in blood was associated with longer overall survival, whereas higher clonality in adjacent lung was associated with shorter survival. Because multi-region tumor sequencing was not done, intratumor heterogeneity could not be ruled out. A median of around 60 of the top 100 tumor clones turned up in the paired uninvolved adjacent lung, and about 28 of those clones also ranked among the top 100 of that same adjacent lung. Because of the exploratory design, TCR variables were selected using unadjusted p-values without false-discovery rate correction. Uninvolved tumor-adjacent lung showed the highest T cell clonality, higher than tumor, which suggests more focused antigenic responses in the uninvolved tumor-adjacent lung.

TCR beta CDR3 regions were sequenced from DNA using the immunoSEQ Assay. The study's own analysis went as follows. T cell density was computed as TCR beta template counts normalized to usable DNA estimated by amplifying housekeeping genes. Using the preseqR package, richness was estimated by extrapolating to 120,000 templates for tissue samples and 400,000 templates for PBMC samples. Clonality was defined by subtracting Pielou's evenness from one. Tissue-enriched TCRs were identified through differential abundance testing performed on productive amino-acid clonotypes, with a minimum total count of 5 and an alpha of 0.1. The Jaccard Index and the Morisita Overlap Index were used to measure repertoire overlap between compartments. TCR beta CDR3s were clustered by GLIPH together with public tetramer-defined viral CDR3s, and at least three viral sequences plus V-gene enrichment were required for viral motifs. The table was pulled from immuneACCESS by TCRdb, which kept in-frame rearrangements only. Such tables lose some clones; where checked, under half of the loss comes from unresolved V genes, and the rest has no known cause. The V and J calls and the clone size are those of that table, but D and trimming were determined from the DNA. For this sample there are about 54,000 clones; about 80% appear just once. The ten largest clones represent about 20% of the sample.

This clonotype was sampled from a female donor of 60 years or more with stage II squamous cell lung carcinoma. The sequence is built from TRBV6-1 and TRBJ2-5, with 8 bases in between that match TRBD1. Here the sequenced sample was peripheral blood, taken before any cancer treatment. This receptor carries the CDR3 CASSDPPDRVETQYF. Here is the DNA: TGTGCCAGCAGTGATCCCCCGGACAGGGTAGAGACCCAGTACTTC.